This T cell receptor (beta chain) was sequenced for a study of T cell clones after liver transplantation. Overall study results and limits: Migration into the graft, not deletion, may explain lost graft donor-reactive T cells.

Measured with immunoSEQ multiplex PCR; TCRdb has only the in-frame clones, and not every one. This sample has tens of thousands of clones; 60% to 80% occur once, and the top ten carry over 12%. On this clone: Its antigen is unknown.

Germline values: CDR1 LNHDA, CDR2 SQIVND (reference sequence). The CDR3 has 15 residues. The V and J ends lost 5 bases and 7 bases respectively, with 17 bases between them. This chain joins TRBV19 and TRBJ2-2; possible D gene TRBD2, 7 bases. This sample comprised CD4+ T cells from blood, obtained before liver transplant. The receptor comes from a human donor who received a liver transplant. The DNA for the CDR3 is TGTGCCAGTAGTCCCGACGGGGGGCTTGACGGGGAGCTGTTTTTT. As protein: CASSPDGGLDGELFF.